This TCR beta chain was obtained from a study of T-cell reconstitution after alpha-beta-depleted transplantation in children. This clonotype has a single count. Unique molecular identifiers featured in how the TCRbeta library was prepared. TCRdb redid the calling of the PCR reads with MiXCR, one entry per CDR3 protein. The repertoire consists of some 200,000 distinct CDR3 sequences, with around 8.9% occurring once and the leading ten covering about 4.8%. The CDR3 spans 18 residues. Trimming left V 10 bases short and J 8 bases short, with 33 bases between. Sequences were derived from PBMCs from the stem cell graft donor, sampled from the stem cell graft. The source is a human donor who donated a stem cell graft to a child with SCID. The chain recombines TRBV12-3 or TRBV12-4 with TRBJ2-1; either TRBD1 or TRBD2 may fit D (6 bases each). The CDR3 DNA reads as TGTGCCATCTGTTTAGGGACACGGAGGGGTTACGAATCTCATGAGCAGTTCTTC. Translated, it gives CAICLGTRRGYESHEQFF.